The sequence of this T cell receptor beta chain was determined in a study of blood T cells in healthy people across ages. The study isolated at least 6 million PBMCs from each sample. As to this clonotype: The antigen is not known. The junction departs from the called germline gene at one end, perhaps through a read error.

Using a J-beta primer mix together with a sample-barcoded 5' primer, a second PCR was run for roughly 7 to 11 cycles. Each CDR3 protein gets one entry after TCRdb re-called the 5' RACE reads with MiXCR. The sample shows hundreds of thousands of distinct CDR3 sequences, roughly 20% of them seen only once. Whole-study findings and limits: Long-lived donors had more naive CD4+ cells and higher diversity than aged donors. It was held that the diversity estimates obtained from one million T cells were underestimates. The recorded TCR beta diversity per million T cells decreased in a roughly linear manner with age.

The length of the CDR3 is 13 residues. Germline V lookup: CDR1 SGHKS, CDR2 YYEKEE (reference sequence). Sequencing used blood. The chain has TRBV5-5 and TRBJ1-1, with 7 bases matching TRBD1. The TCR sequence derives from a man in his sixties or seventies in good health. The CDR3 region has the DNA TGTGCCGGCAGCCCGACAGGGACCACTGAAGCTTTCTTT. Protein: CAGSPTGTTEAFF.